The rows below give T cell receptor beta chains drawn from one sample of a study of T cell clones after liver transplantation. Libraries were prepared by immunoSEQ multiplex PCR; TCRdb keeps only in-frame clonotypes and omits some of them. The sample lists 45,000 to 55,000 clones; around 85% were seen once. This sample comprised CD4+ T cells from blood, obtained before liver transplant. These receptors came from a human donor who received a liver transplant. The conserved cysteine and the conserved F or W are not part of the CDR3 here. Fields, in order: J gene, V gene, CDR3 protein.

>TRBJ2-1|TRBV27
ASSPPAGYTEQF
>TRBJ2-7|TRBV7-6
ASSLSRTTCEQY
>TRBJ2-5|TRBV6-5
ASARGREETQY
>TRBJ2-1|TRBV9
ASSVISGNEQF
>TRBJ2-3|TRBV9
ASSVALAGVTDTQY
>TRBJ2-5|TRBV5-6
ASSFAGSSQETQY
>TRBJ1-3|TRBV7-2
ASSLGARENTIY
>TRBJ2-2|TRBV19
ASSSQGQNTGELF
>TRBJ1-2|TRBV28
ASSYLPRRGNYGYT
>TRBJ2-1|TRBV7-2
ASREDVYNEQF
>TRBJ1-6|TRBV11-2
ASSLAVDSYNSPLH
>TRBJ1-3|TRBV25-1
ASSELGEFGSGNTIY
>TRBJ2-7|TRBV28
ASTKSGARHAYEQY
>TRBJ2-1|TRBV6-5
ASLRTSGGFNEQF
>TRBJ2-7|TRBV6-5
ASRGQGDSYEQY
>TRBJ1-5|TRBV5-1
ASSLAYGEAQH
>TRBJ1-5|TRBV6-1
ASSSGYNQPQH
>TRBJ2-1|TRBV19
AIGTSGRKHNEQF
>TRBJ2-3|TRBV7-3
ASSLTGQSTDTQY
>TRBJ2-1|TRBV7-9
ASSLTGHSDNEQF
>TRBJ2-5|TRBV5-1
ASSFAGTGGGGETQY
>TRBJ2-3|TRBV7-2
ASSFRPSGVKDTQY
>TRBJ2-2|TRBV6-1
ASSEARSGGDTGELF
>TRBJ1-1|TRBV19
ASSQTGDTEAF
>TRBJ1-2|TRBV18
ASSPLGDLNYGYT
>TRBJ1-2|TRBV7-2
ASSLARQNGHGYT
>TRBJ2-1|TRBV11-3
ASSLDYGQGGLNEQF
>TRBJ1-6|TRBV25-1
ASSEFRGDSPLH
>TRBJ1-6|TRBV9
ASSPSMLGSPLH
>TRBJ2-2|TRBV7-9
ASSGSGELF
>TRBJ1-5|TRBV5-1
ASSLSGDYNQPQH
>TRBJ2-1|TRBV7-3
ASSLGSGRGSNEQF
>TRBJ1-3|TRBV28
ASSSTGTGRNTIY
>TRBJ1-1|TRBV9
ASSPRGQMNTEAF
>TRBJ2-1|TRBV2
ASNGLALIENEQF
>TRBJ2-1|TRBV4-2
ASSQEGADPVGEQF
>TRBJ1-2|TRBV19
ASTYPRDSFYGYT
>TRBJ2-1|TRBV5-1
ASNKGQRGSGNEQF
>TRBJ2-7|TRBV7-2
ASTWAGEVYEQY
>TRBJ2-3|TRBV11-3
ASSYTQGDTQY
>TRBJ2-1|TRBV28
ASSSRTSSSYNEQF
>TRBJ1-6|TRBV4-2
ASSQVRDRYNSPLH
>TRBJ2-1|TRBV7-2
ASSLVSREWGYNEQF
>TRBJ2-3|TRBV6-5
ASSRGGTDTQY
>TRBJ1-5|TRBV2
ASSEQRSNQPQH